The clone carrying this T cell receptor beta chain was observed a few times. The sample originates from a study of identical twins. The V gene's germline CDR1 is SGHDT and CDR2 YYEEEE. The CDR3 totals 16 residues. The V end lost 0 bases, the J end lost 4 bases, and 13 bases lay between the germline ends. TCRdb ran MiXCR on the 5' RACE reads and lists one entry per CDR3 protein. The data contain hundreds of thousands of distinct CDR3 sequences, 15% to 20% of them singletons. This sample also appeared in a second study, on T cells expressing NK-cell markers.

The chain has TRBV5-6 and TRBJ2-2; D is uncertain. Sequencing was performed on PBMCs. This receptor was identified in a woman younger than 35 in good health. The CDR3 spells CASSLEGSRITGELFF. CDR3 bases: TGTGCCAGCAGCTTGGAGGGATCTAGGATCACCGGGGAGCTGTTTTTT.